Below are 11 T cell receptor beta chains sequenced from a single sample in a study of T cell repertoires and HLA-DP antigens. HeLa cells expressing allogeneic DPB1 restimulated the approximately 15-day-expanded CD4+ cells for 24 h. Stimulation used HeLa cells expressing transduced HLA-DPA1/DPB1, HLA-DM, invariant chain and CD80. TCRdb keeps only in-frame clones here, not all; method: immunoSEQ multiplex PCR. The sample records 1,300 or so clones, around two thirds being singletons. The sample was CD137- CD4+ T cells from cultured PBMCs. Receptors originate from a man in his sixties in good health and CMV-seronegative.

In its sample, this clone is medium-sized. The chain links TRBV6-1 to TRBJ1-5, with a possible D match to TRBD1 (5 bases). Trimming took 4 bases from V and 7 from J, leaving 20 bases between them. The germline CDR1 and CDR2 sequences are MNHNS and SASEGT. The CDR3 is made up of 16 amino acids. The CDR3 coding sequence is TGTGCCAGCAGTGTTCCGACAGTGAGGCCCGGGCAGCCCCAGCATTTT. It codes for CASSVPTVRPGQPQHF.

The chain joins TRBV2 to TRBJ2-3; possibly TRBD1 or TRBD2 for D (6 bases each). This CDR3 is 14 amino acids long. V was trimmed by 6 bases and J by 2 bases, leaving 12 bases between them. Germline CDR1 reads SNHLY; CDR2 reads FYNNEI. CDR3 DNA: TGTGCCAGCAGGGAGGGGGACTCCACAGATACGCAGTATTTT. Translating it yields CASREGDSTDTQYF.

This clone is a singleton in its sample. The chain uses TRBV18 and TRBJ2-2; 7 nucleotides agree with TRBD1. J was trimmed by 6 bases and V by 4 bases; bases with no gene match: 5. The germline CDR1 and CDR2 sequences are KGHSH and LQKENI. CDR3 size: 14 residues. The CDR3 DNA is TGTGCCAGCTCACGCGACAGGGACCCCGGGGAGCTGTTTTTT. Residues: CASSRDRDPGELFF.

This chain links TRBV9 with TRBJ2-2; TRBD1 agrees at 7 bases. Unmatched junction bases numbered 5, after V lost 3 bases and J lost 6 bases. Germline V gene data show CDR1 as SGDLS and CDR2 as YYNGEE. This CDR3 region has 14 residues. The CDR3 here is CASSANRGAGELFF. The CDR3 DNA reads TGTGCCAGCAGCGCCAACAGGGGCGCCGGGGAGCTGTTTTTT.

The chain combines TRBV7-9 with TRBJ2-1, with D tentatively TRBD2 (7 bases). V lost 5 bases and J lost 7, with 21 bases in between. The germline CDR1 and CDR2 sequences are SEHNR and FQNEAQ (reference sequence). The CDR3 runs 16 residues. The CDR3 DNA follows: TGTGCCAGCAGCCCGGGGGCGGGGGCCTGGGAGAATGAGCAGTTCTTC. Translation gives CASSPGAGAWENEQFF.

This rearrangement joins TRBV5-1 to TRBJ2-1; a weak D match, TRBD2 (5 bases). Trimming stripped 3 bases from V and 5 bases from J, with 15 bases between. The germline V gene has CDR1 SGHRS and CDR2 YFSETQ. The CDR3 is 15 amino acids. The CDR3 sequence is CASSSLAGLDNEQFF. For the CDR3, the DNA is TGCGCCAGCAGCTCGCTAGCCGGATTGGACAATGAGCAGTTCTTC.

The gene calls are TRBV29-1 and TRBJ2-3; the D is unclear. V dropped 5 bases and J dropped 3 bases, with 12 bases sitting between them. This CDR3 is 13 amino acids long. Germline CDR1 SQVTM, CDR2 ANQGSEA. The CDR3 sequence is CSVSPGVTDTQYF. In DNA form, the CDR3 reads TGCAGCGTTTCCCCCGGCGTGACAGATACGCAGTATTTT.

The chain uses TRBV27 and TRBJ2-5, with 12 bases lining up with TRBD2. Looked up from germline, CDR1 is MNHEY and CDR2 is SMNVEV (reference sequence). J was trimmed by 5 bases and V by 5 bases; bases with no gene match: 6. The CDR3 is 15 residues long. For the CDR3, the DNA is TGTGCCAGCAGTGGACTAGCGGGATTGAGTGAGACCCAGTACTTC. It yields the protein CASSGLAGLSETQYF.

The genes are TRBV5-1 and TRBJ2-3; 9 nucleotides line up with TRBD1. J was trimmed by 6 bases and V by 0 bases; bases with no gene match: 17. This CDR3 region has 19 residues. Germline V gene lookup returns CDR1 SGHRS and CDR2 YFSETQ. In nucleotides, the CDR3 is TGCGCCAGCAGCTTGGCCGCTATAGGACAGGGGTTCAGCGGCGATACGCAGTATTTT. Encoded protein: CASSLAAIGQGFSGDTQYF.

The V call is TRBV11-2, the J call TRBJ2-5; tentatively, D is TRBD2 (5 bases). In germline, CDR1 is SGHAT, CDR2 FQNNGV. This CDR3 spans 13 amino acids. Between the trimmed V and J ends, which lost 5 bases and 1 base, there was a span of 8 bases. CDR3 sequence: CASSIRGQETQYF. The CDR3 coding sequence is TGTGCCAGCAGCATCCGGGGCCAAGAGACCCAGTACTTC.

The CDR3 region is CASSVHGTGGIAGELFF. Here the CDR3 DNA reads TGTGCCAGTAGTGTTCATGGAACAGGGGGAATCGCCGGGGAGCTGTTTTTT. The V call is TRBV19, the J call TRBJ2-2; 8 nucleotides line up with TRBD1. This CDR3 comprises 17 residues. Germline V gene sequence: CDR1 LNHDA, CDR2 SQIVND (reference sequence). The trim removed 5 bases at V and 6 bases at J, leaving 14 bases unmatched.